This entry features one T cell receptor (beta chain) sequence. This entry is derived from a study of technical replicates of blood from a handful of donors. Germline V gives CDR1 SGDLS, CDR2 YYNGEE. V was pared by 0 bases and J by 11 bases, with 9 bases of the junction left unmatched. The CDR3 extends over 16 amino acids. Profiling relied on immunoSEQ multiplex PCR, and the TCRdb table lists in-frame clones only, not all of them. Of 70,000 or so clones in the sample, 88% were seen once. This clonotype originated in a human donor in good health. Some clones in this sample may be carry-over from other donors' samples. Sequencing input: PBMCs. The J gene is TRBJ2-1, the V gene TRBV9; 12 bases are a match to TRBD2. This CDR3 reads CASSVGLAGADTKQFF. CDR3 coding DNA: TGTGCCAGCAGCGTAGGACTAGCGGGGGCAGATACAAAGCAGTTCTTC.